This TCR beta chain comes out of a study of T cell responses to AZD1222 COVID-19 vaccine. For this clone: Its antigen is unidentified.

Study-wide points: Researchers report vaccine-associated CD4 TCRs spanning spike, with dominance at 160-218 and 743-854. Females outnumbered males among donors, who were mostly white British; clonal diversity was possibly underestimated. With two AZD1222 doses given, Spike-specific TCR breadth and depth both rose. There were repertoire samples only from the period after the peak T cell response.

The method was immunoSEQ multiplex PCR; TCRdb's version includes in-frame clones alone and lacks a portion of them. Of approximately 190,000 clones in the sample, under 95% are singletons; the top ten hold over 0.85%. The sequences come from peripheral blood, collected on day 0 of AZD1222 vaccination. This clonotype was obtained from an adult in good health.

The CDR3, as DNA: TGTGCCAGCAGTTTGGCTGGGACAGGGTCCTACGAGCAGTACTTC. Translating gives CASSLAGTGSYEQYF. The genes are TRBV27 and TRBJ2-7; 9 bases map to TRBD1. The CDR3 extends over 15 amino acids. J lost 1 base, V lost 3 bases, and 4 bases had no gene match. The germline CDR1 and CDR2 sequences are MNHEY and SMNVEV (reference sequence).